The 30 T cell receptor beta chains in this list originate from one sample, sequenced in a study of CD8+CD57+ T cells in acquired aplastic anemia. Using genomic DNA as the template, TCR beta VDJ and CDR3 profiling was carried out. TCRdb analysed the reads with MiXCR anew, one entry per CDR3 protein. Among about 110,000 distinct CDR3 sequences listed, around 50% were seen once. Input material: sorted CD4+, CD8+, or CD8+CD57+ T cells (not recorded which) from PBMCs. These receptors all come from a human donor in good health, serving as a control.

This clonotype was observed at least ten times. The chain couples TRBV3-1 to TRBJ2-5, with D tentatively TRBD2 (5 bases). V lost 1 base, J lost 4 bases, and 16 bases lay in between. The germline V gene encodes CDR1 LGHDT and CDR2 YNNKEL (reference sequence). The length of the CDR3 is 16 residues. The CDR3 nucleotides read TGTGCCAGCAGCCAAGTTCCTGGGCAGGAGGCAGAGACCCAGTACTTC. Its translation is CASSQVPGQEAETQYF.

This clonotype was picked up a small number of times. The chain carries TRBV7-2 and TRBJ2-3; unclear D gene. Between the trimmed V and J ends, which lost 2 bases and 0 bases, there was a span of 0 bases. Germline V CDR1 and CDR2: SGHTA, FQGNSA. CDR3 length: 12 amino acids. CDR3 region: CASSLSTDTQYF. The CDR3 nucleotides read TGTGCCAGCAGCTTAAGCACAGATACGCAGTATTTT.

This chain uses TRBV2 with TRBJ1-2; 8 nucleotides line up with TRBD1. After removal of 6 bases from V and 8 bases from J, the junction contained 5 bases not matched to a gene. The CDR3 contains 12 residues. The germline gives CDR1 SNHLY, CDR2 FYNNEI. In nucleotides, the CDR3 is TGTGCCAGCAGCCGGGACAGGTCCGGCTACACCTTC. Its protein is CASSRDRSGYTF.

The chain uses TRBV24-1 and TRBJ2-1, with 9 bases lining up with TRBD1. CDR1 is KGHDR and CDR2 is SFDVKD in the germline V gene. V was clipped by 7 bases and J by 3 bases; unmatched bases: 9. This CDR3 contains 16 residues. CDR3 coding DNA: TGTGCCACCAGCCCTAGGGGGACAGGGATCTACAATGAGCAGTTCTTC. It yields the protein CATSPRGTGIYNEQFF.

This clonotype was counted at least ten times. V is TRBV13 and J is TRBJ2-3; 7 positions agree with TRBD1. CDR3 size: 14 residues. J was trimmed by 5 bases and V by 3 bases; bases with no gene match: 5. Germline CDR1 and CDR2: PRHDT and FYEKMQ (reference sequence). The CDR3 loop reads CASSFRGLGDTQYF. The CDR3 region has the DNA TGTGCCAGCAGCTTCAGGGGGTTGGGAGATACGCAGTATTTT.

This clonotype has a count of ten or more. Relative to the germline gene, one junction end is altered; a read error may explain this. The rearrangement joins TRBV6-2 or TRBV6-3 to TRBJ1-2; TRBD1 aligns across 7 bases. Germline V CDR1 and CDR2: MNHEY, SVGEGT. The CDR3 spans 13 residues. The CDR3 DNA sequence: TGTGCCAGCAATTACGGGACAGACTATGGCTACACCTTC. Its translation: CASNYGTDYGYTF.

The V and J genes are TRBV25-1 and TRBJ1-2, with 11 bases fitting TRBD1. The ends lost 8 bases at V and 4 bases at J; junction bases unmatched: 15. The CDR3 runs 17 residues. Looked up from germline, CDR1 is MGHDK and CDR2 is SYGVNS. Here the CDR3 reads CASQGVDRGLGGYGYTF. As DNA, the CDR3 is TGTGCCAGCCAGGGGGTGGACAGGGGGCTGGGTGGCTATGGCTACACCTTC.

J is TRBJ1-1 and V is TRBV7-2; no clear D gene. Trimming removed 0 bases at V and 4 bases at J, with 15 bases between. The CDR3 totals 16 residues. Per the germline V gene, CDR1 is SGHTA and CDR2 is FQGNSA. CDR3 region: CASSLARQRRSTEAFF. CDR3 nucleotide sequence: TGTGCCAGCAGCTTAGCGAGGCAGCGACGGAGCACTGAAGCTTTCTTT. Based on the CDR3 plus reference TRBV7-2 and TRBJ1-1, the full variable domain is GAGVSQSPSNKVTEKGKDVELRCDPISGHTALYWYRQSLGQGLEFLIYFQGNSAPDKSGLPSDRFSAERTGGSVSTLTIQRTQQEDSAVYLCASSLARQRRSTEAFFGQGTRLTVV.

At least ten counts were recorded for this clonotype. The chain combines TRBV27 with TRBJ2-6, with D uncertain. V was clipped by 7 bases and J by 4 bases, with 5 bases between them. The CDR3 sequence is 12 residues long. Germline CDR1 is MNHEY and CDR2 is SMNVEV (reference sequence). This CDR3 reads CASKEGANVLTF. The CDR3 DNA reads TGTGCCAGCAAAGAAGGGGCCAACGTCCTGACTTTC.

This clonotype has a handful of counts. The chain uses TRBV6-1 and TRBJ2-7, with 13 bases identical to TRBD2. Near its end, the DNA agrees better with TRBJ2-5, so the J call may be wrong. Germline V gene lookup returns CDR1 MNHNS and CDR2 SASEGT. This CDR3 region has 14 residues. In DNA, the CDR3 is TGTGCCAGCAGTCGGACTAGCGGGGGCGAGACCCAGTACTTC. Protein: CASSRTSGGETQYF.

This clonotype showed up just a few times. With a much larger clone just one base away, this may be a read error. No conserved phenylalanine or tryptophan ends this CDR3, so it is likely a read error. V and J are TRBV24-1 and TRBJ1-3, with D unclear. From germline, CDR1 is KGHDR and CDR2 SFDVKD. The CDR3 sequence is 14 residues long. The germline V and J ends were trimmed by 3 bases and 0 bases, with 5 bases remaining between them. CDR3 DNA sequence: TGTGCCACCAGTGATCCGGGCTCTGGAAACACCATATATCTT. This sequence encodes CATSDPGSGNTIYL.

J is TRBJ2-7 and V is TRBV19; D not resolved. The V gene's germline CDR1 is LNHDA and CDR2 SQIVND (reference sequence). Deletions cut 7 bases from V and 1 base from J, with 11 bases between. This CDR3 comprises 13 residues. This CDR3 is CASTADGSYEQYF. In nucleotides, the CDR3 is TGTGCCAGTACCGCGGACGGTTCCTACGAGCAGTACTTC.

The CDR3 DNA reads as TGTGCCAGCAGAAACTCCGGGACAGGGAAGTACGAGCAGTACTTC. Protein sequence: CASRNSGTGKYEQYF. This chain joins TRBV6-5 and TRBJ2-7; 9 positions match TRBD1. Germline trimming cut 6 bases from V and 4 bases from J; bases unmatched to any gene: 10. Germline V gene lookup returns CDR1 MNHEY and CDR2 SVGAGI. The CDR3 contains 15 residues.

This clonotype has only one observation. This chain links TRBV2 with TRBJ1-5, with D uncertain. Germline values: CDR1 SNHLY, CDR2 FYNNEI. The CDR3 spans 12 residues. Trimming shortened V by 1 base and J by 9 bases, and 7 bases separated the two germline ends. CDR3 amino acids: CASSEGPSPQHF. CDR3 bases: TGTGCCAGCAGTGAAGGCCCTTCGCCCCAGCATTTT.

J is TRBJ2-3 and V is TRBV11-2; D could derive from TRBD1 or TRBD2 (7 bases each). This CDR3 contains 15 residues. V lost 0 bases, J lost 3 bases, and 10 bases lay in between. Germline assignment: CDR1 SGHAT and CDR2 FQNNGV. CDR3 DNA: TGTGCCAGCAGCTTAGATCAGGGGGGGACAGATACGCAGTATTTT. Translation gives CASSLDQGGTDTQYF.

V usage is TRBV5-1 and J usage is TRBJ2-5; D not certain. The CDR3 spans 14 residues. Germline assignment: CDR1 SGHRS and CDR2 YFSETQ. V was shortened by 1 base and J by 3 bases, with 10 bases between the two germline ends. The CDR3 nucleotides read TGCGCCAGCAGCTTGCAAGGAGCTGAAGAGACCCAGTACTTC. This codes for CASSLQGAEETQYF. Full variable domain (remainder filled in from reference TRBV5-1 and TRBJ2-5): KAGVTQTPRYLIKTRGQQVTLSCSPISGHRSVSWYQQTPGQGLQFLFEYFSETQRNKGNFPGRFSGRQFSNSRSEMNVSTLELGDSALYLCASSLQGAEETQYFGPGTRLLVL.

Many counts were recorded for this clonotype. The rearrangement uses TRBV9 and TRBJ1-3, with D unclear. V was cut by 0 bases and J by 0 bases, with 7 bases left in between. The CDR3 consists of 15 residues. CDR1 and CDR2 from the germline V gene are SGDLS and YYNGEE. CDR3 nucleotides: TGTGCCAGCAGCGTAGCCGCTAGCTCTGGAAACACCATATATTTT. Residues: CASSVAASSGNTIYF.

The table lists this clonotype with many counts. V is TRBV19 and J is TRBJ2-5; 9 bases agree with TRBD2. Germline V gene lookup returns CDR1 LNHDA and CDR2 SQIVND (reference sequence). The CDR3 spans 16 residues. The V segment lost 5 bases and the J segment 5 bases; nucleotides outside the gene matches: 12. As DNA, the CDR3 is TGTGCCAGTAGTTTCGCTAGCGGGGAGAGAGGTGAGACCCAGTACTTC. Translating gives CASSFASGERGETQYF.

Of note for this clonotype: The junction differs from germline at one of its ends, possibly a read error. This chain connects TRBV10-2 to TRBJ1-5; the match to TRBD1 covers 11 bases. This CDR3 has 15 amino acids. Germline V gives CDR1 WSHSY, CDR2 SAAADI. This CDR3 is CASSDGQGAYQPQHF. The CDR3 nucleotides read TGTGCCAGCAGCGACGGACAGGGGGCATATCAGCCCCAGCATTTT.

This clonotype appeared many times. This chain connects TRBV13 to TRBJ2-5, with no clear D. V lost 1 base and J lost 5, with 8 bases in between. CDR1 PRHDT and CDR2 FYEKMQ come from the germline V gene (reference sequence). This CDR3 comprises 13 residues. In nucleotides, the CDR3 is TGTGCCAGCAGCTTAGTAGGGCTGGAGACCCAGTACTTC. This codes for CASSLVGLETQYF.

As regards this clonotype: Here the CDR3 omits its conserved ending phenylalanine or tryptophan, so a read error is the likely source. This sequence joins TRBV7-2 and TRBJ2-5; D ambiguous. Germline CDR1 is SGHTA and CDR2 is FQGNSA. Trimming stripped 0 bases from V and 1 base from J, with 12 bases between. CDR3 length: 16 residues. CDR3 bases: TGTGCCAGCAGCTTAGCGCCACAGTCAAGCCAAGAGACCCAGTACCTC. Translation: CASSLAPQSSQETQYL.

The V and J genes are TRBV29-1 and TRBJ2-7; 9 nucleotides align to TRBD1. Germline CDR1 SQVTM, CDR2 ANQGSEA. The CDR3 contains 15 residues. V lost 4 bases, J lost 4 bases, and 11 bases stayed unmatched. Written as DNA, the CDR3 is TGCAGCGTTGTGGTACCGGGACAGGGAGGTTACGAGCAGTACTTC. Translating gives CSVVVPGQGGYEQYF.

Details on this clonotype: It may be a read error: a sequence one base away is much more abundant. The chain recombines TRBV4-1 with TRBJ2-1, with a tentative D call TRBD2 (6 bases). The V and J ends lost 4 bases and 3 bases respectively, with 13 bases between them. CDR1 and CDR2 (germline): MGHRA, YSYEKL. The CDR3 is 15 amino acids. The DNA of the CDR3 is TGCGCCAGCAGCCCCCGGGAGAGCGTCTACAATGAGCAGTTCTTC. This codes for CASSPRESVYNEQFF.

The rearrangement uses TRBV4-3 and TRBJ2-3; 8 nucleotides agree with TRBD2. The CDR3 is made up of 15 amino acids. In germline, CDR1 is LGHNA, CDR2 YSLEER. V was pared by 2 bases and J by 3 bases, with 4 bases of the junction left unmatched. As DNA, the CDR3 is TGCGCCAGCAGCCAAACTAGCGGACAAACAGATACGCAGTATTTT. It codes for CASSQTSGQTDTQYF.

This clonotype was observed a few times. V and J are TRBV19 and TRBJ1-2; no reliable D call. The CDR3 is 12 amino acids. Germline V gene data show CDR1 as LNHDA and CDR2 as SQIVND (reference sequence). Trimming shortened V by 7 bases and J by 7 bases, and 13 bases separated the two germline ends. For the CDR3, the DNA is TGTGCCAGTACCTCCTATCCGCTTGGCTACACCTTC. Amino acid sequence: CASTSYPLGYTF.

This clonotype was seen many times. The CDR3 here is CASSLAAGNEQFF. DNA for the CDR3: TGTGCCAGCAGCTTAGCTGCAGGTAATGAGCAGTTCTTC. This sequence joins TRBV7-6 and TRBJ2-1; D not certain. V shed 0 bases and J shed 7 bases, with 7 bases lying between them. The CDR3 covers 13 residues. Germline CDR1 reads SGHVS; CDR2 reads FNYEAQ.

The V gene is TRBV29-1, the J gene TRBJ1-2, with D uncertain. V was cut by 6 bases and J by 6 bases, with 14 bases left in between. The CDR3 is made up of 12 amino acids. Germline CDR1 is SQVTM and CDR2 is ANQGSEA. The CDR3 spells CSVRIPNHGYTF. The CDR3 nucleotides are TGCAGCGTCAGAATCCCCAACCATGGCTACACCTTC.

J is TRBJ2-3 and V is TRBV9, with D perhaps TRBD1 (6 bases). The CDR3 consists of 15 residues. Germline V gene lookup returns CDR1 SGDLS and CDR2 YYNGEE. Trimming removed 1 base at V and 3 bases at J, with 12 bases between. The CDR3 is CASSVRGSRTDTQYF. In DNA, the CDR3 is TGTGCCAGCAGCGTAAGGGGGAGTAGGACAGATACGCAGTATTTT.

The chain uses TRBV19 and TRBJ1-1; D gene ambiguous. Looked up from germline, CDR1 is LNHDA and CDR2 is SQIVND (reference sequence). The CDR3 length is 13 residues. V lost 5 bases to trimming and J lost 0 bases, with 7 bases between them. The CDR3 DNA is TGTGCCAGTAGTCGAACAATGAACACTGAAGCTTTCTTT. It codes for CASSRTMNTEAFF.

CDR3 in amino acids: CASSSGLTGNTEAFF. The CDR3 DNA reads as TGTGCCAGTAGTTCCGGACTAACTGGGAACACTGAAGCTTTCTTT. The chain combines TRBV19 with TRBJ1-1; D gene uncertain. CDR1 and CDR2 from the germline V gene are LNHDA and SQIVND (reference sequence). Trimming removed 5 bases at V and 1 base at J, with 14 bases between. CDR3 length: 15 residues.